This passage covers 10 T cell receptor beta chains from one sample sequenced in a study of blood T cell repertoires in COVID-19. This table comes from immunoSEQ multiplex PCR, and its TCRdb copy is limited to in-frame clones, with some not included. The sample contains about 75,000 clones, approximately 90% of which appear only once. The sample comprised peripheral blood. The receptors here all came from a human donor in a cohort sampled during active COVID-19.

This chain links TRBV11-2 with TRBJ1-1; a weak D match, TRBD1 (5 bases). CDR1 and CDR2 from the germline V gene are SGHAT and FQNNGV. V was clipped by 2 bases and J by 6 bases, with 16 bases between them. This CDR3 spans 15 amino acids. DNA of the CDR3: TGTGCCAGCAGCTTACTAATTGGGGGAGGGGCTGAAGCTTTCTTT. Its translation is CASSLLIGGGAEAFF.

The J gene is TRBJ2-7, the V gene TRBV29-1, with TRBD1 matching over 8 bases. V lost 6 bases, J lost 3 bases, and 16 bases stayed unmatched. Germline V gene lookup returns CDR1 SQVTM and CDR2 ANQGSEA. This CDR3 is built from 16 residues. The CDR3 sequence is CSVWEKGQGSNYEQYF. DNA for the CDR3: TGCAGCGTCTGGGAGAAAGGACAGGGTTCTAACTACGAGCAGTACTTC.

The rearrangement links TRBV5-1 to TRBJ2-1; D may be TRBD1 (6 bases). V was pared by 4 bases and J by 0 bases, with 11 bases between. CDR1 is SGHRS, CDR2 YFSETQ, per germline. The CDR3 covers 15 residues. CDR3 residues: CASSATGSSYNEQFF. The CDR3 region has the DNA TGCGCCAGCAGCGCTACAGGGTCCTCCTACAATGAGCAGTTCTTC.

The rearrangement joins TRBV4-1 to TRBJ2-3; D possibly corresponds to TRBD2 (5 bases). V dropped 4 bases and J dropped 4 bases, with 9 bases sitting between them. Germline V gene sequence: CDR1 MGHRA, CDR2 YSYEKL. The CDR3 is made up of 13 amino acids. CDR3 DNA: TGCGCCAGCAGCCCCTCTAGCCCAGATACGCAGTATTTT. Its translation: CASSPSSPDTQYF.

The chain combines TRBV14 with TRBJ1-1; maybe TRBD1 (5 bases). Trimming shortened V by 1 base and J by 5 bases, and 14 bases separated the two germline ends. The V gene's germline CDR1 is SGHDN and CDR2 FVKESK. CDR3 length: 15 residues. The CDR3 DNA reads as TGTGCCAGCAGCCAAGTCGGAGGGGTACGTACTGAAGCTTTCTTT. Its protein product is CASSQVGGVRTEAFF.

This clone was seen a few times. The chain uses TRBV5-4 and TRBJ2-5, with a weak D call TRBD1 (6 bases). The CDR3 is 13 amino acids. Germline CDR1 reads SGHNT; CDR2 reads YYREEE (reference sequence). Trimming cost V 2 bases and J 1 base, with 6 bases left between them. CDR3 nucleotides: TGTGCCAGCAGCTTACAGGGCCAAGAGACCCAGTACTTC. It codes for CASSLQGQETQYF.

CDR3: CSASSTGGVMNTEAFF. The CDR3, as DNA: TGCAGTGCTAGTTCGACAGGGGGTGTTATGAACACTGAAGCTTTCTTT. The chain links TRBV20-1 to TRBJ1-1, with 9 bases aligning to TRBD1. Trimming cost V 3 bases and J 0 bases; bases outside gene matches: 8. Germline CDR1 reads DFQATT; CDR2 reads SNEGSKA (reference sequence). This CDR3 contains 16 residues.

The chain combines TRBV4-1 with TRBJ2-7; 10 bases line up with TRBD1. This CDR3 spans 15 amino acids. With 3 bases clipped from V and 5 bases from J, the junction kept 7 bases outside the gene matches. Germline V gene sequence: CDR1 MGHRA, CDR2 YSYEKL. CDR3 amino acids: CASSQRQGAEDEQYF. The CDR3 DNA is TGCGCCAGCAGCCAGAGACAGGGGGCGGAGGACGAGCAGTACTTC.

This clone is a singleton in its sample. J is TRBJ1-2 and V is TRBV2, with 9 bases lining up with TRBD1. This CDR3 is built from 14 residues. Germline values: CDR1 SNHLY, CDR2 FYNNEI. Trimming took 6 bases from V and 4 from J; bases not matched to a gene: 6. The CDR3 nucleotides read TGTGCCAGCAGGGTACAGGGGGCGTTCTATGGCTACACCTTC. This sequence encodes CASRVQGAFYGYTF.

The chain is built from TRBV2 and TRBJ1-1; 7 positions match TRBD1. V lost 5 bases and J lost 5; bases outside the gene matches: 8. The length of the CDR3 is 14 residues. Germline CDR1 reads SNHLY; CDR2 reads FYNNEI. The CDR3 here is CASSLQGPGTEAFF. CDR3 in DNA: TGTGCCAGCAGTCTACAGGGGCCGGGAACTGAAGCTTTCTTT.